This T cell receptor (beta chain) emerged from a study of graft-versus-host responses after intestinal transplantation. The assay was immunoSEQ multiplex PCR, and TCRdb's table has in-frame clones only and misses some. The sample shows roughly 98,000 clones, just under 95% of them seen only once. A word on this clone: Its matching antigen is unknown.

V gave up 7 bases and J gave up 7 bases; unmatched junction bases: 9. The CDR3 is 13 residues long. Germline CDR1 is PRHDT and CDR2 is FYEKMQ (reference sequence). Sequencing used unstimulated CD8+ T cells sorted from spleen or lymph node cells, obtained before transplant. The source of this sequence is a human donor who was the organ donor for an intestinal transplant. The V gene is TRBV13, the J gene TRBJ1-1; 7 bases agree with TRBD1. The CDR3 sequence: CASTPNRQGEAFF. The CDR3 nucleotides are TGTGCCAGCACCCCCAACCGACAGGGTGAAGCTTTCTTT.